This TCR beta chain emerged from a study of neoadjuvant anti-PD-1 for oral cavity cancer. The CDR3 is 15 amino acids. V was pared by 3 bases and J by 4 bases, with 14 bases between. The germline CDR1 and CDR2 sequences are MDHEN and SYDVKM. This sample's time point: after neoadjuvant nivolumab, at surgical resection. Patients had HPV-negative, locally advanced oral cavity squamous cell carcinoma. Measured with immunoSEQ multiplex PCR; TCRdb has only the in-frame clones, and not every one. The profile shows some 15,000 clones, about 71% of them singletons. Here the sequenced sample was PBMCs, taken after nivolumab (anti-PD-1) treatment. The chain joins TRBV28 to TRBJ2-3; a weak D match, TRBD2 (7 bases). The clonotype originates from a person aged 40 to 85 with oral cavity squamous cell carcinoma. This CDR3 reads CASSFGRGGPDTQYF. The CDR3 DNA reads TGTGCCAGCAGTTTTGGTAGGGGGGGGCCAGATACGCAGTATTTT.